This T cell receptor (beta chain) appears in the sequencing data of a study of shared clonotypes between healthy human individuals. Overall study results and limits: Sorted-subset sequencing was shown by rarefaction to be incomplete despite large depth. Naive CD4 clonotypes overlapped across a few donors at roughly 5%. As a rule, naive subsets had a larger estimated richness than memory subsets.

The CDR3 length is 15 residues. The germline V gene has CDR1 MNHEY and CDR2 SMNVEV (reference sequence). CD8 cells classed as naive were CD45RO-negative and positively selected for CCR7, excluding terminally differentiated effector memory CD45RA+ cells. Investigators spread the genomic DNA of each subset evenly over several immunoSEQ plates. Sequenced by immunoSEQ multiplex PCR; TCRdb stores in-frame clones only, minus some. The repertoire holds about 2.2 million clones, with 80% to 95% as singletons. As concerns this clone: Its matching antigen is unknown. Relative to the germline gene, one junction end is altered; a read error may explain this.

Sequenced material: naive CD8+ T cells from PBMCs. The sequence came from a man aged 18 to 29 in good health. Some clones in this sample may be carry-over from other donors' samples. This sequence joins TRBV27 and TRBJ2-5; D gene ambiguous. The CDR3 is CGSRPIQLLGETQYF. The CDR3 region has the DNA TGTGGCAGCAGACCTATACAGCTATTGGGAGAGACCCAGTACTTC.